Here is one TCR delta chain with its context. This clone was counted between two and nine times. The antigen it binds to is not known. The protein held in TCRdb is that of a much larger clone and does not match this DNA's translation at residue 18, likely because of a read error; the protein shown is translated from the DNA. Its CDR3 holds 19 amino acids, cysteine through phenylalanine. Just CDR3 DNA is preserved here, 57 bases in frame from base 1. For CDR1 and CDR2, the germline V gene lists TSWWSYY and QGS. These data are taken from a study of γδ T cells in repeated Plasmodium falciparum infection (dated by TCRdb to the early 2020s). Some background on the complete study: In the natural-infection arm, Malian children exposed to intense seasonal malaria transmission were enrolled and compared against age and gender matched Australian children. Five malaria-naive U.S. adults underwent four controlled human malaria infections by bites from P. falciparum NF54-infected Anopheles stephensi mosquitoes over around 580 days. The gammadelta TCR repertoires from Mali were analysed in two ways: cross-sectionally during periods with no transmission, and longitudinally across episodes of acute febrile malaria. Controlled-infection subjects were sampled at baseline, immediately before selected infections, and 21 days after each infection. Using both natural infection in Mali and controlled human malaria infection, the study looked at the way repeated Plasmodium falciparum infection shapes the human gammadelta T cell repertoire.

What the research found in general, with its limitations: In Vdelta2-negative, largely Vdelta1+, gammadelta TCR repertoires, repeated controlled infections appeared to drive waves of new clonotype selection. The Malian cohort came from a small rural village of predominantly one ethnic group, limiting generalizability. A highly stable polyclonal repertoire over time and infection, with many inter-individual overlapping TCRgamma sequences, was shown by Vgamma9/Vdelta2+ TCR repertoires. Vdelta2-negative gammadelta TCR repertoires from Malian children appeared more clonally expanded, less diverse and less shared than those of Australian children. Analysis of inter-individual variability in gammadelta T cell responses was limited by the small size of the controlled-infection cohort.

For bulk TCR repertoire analysis, Vgamma9/Vdelta2+ and Vdelta2-negative gammadelta T cell populations were isolated by flow sorting from peripheral blood mononuclear cells. Libraries came from multiplex PCR. The run used an Illumina MiSeq. Every sorted gammadelta T cell sample had both its TCR gamma (TRG) and TCR delta (TRD) chains sequenced. The source study handled its data this way. The repertoire analyses drew on clonotype tree plots, the accumulated frequency of the top 20 clonotypes, and diversity index (DI) and D75 metrics. TCRdb recomputed clones from the public reads with CATT; identical DNA rows were then combined. TCRdb's processing, not the authors' own work, is the source of the V and J calls. In this sample the table shows 70,000 to 95,000 delta-chain clones, under 1.5% of which occur a single time. In total, the top ten clones hold around 8.3% of the sample.

No J gene call was made, and the V gene is TRDV1; TRDD3 is taken as the D call from the table, unchecked against the DNA. What was sequenced was gamma-delta T cells from blood. This receptor was identified in a pool of human donors (malaria-infected and uninfected, not separated). The CDR3 amino acid sequence is: CALGVIFLRTRHLTDKLTF. The base sequence is TGTGCTCTTGGGGTCATCTTCCTACGGACACGACACCTCACCGATAAACTCACCTTT.